The TCR beta chain under discussion was sequenced for a study of neurological immune-mediated disorders. TCRdb re-analysed the 5' RACE reads in MiXCR, keeping a single row per CDR3 protein. The table records nearly 60,000 distinct CDR3 sequences, roughly 3.5% of them present only once. V lost 3 bases, J lost 3 bases, and 13 bases lay in between. CDR3 size: 14 residues. The germline V gene encodes CDR1 DFQATT and CDR2 SNEGSKA (reference sequence). This clonotype was seen ten or more times. The sequenced sample consisted of PBMCs. This TCR was sampled from an older woman with multiple sclerosis. This sequence joins TRBV20-1 and TRBJ2-3; TRBD2 is a possible D gene (6 bases). CDR3 loop: CSASPGSNTDTQYF. CDR3 bases: TGCAGTGCTAGCCCCGGGAGTAATACAGATACGCAGTATTTT.